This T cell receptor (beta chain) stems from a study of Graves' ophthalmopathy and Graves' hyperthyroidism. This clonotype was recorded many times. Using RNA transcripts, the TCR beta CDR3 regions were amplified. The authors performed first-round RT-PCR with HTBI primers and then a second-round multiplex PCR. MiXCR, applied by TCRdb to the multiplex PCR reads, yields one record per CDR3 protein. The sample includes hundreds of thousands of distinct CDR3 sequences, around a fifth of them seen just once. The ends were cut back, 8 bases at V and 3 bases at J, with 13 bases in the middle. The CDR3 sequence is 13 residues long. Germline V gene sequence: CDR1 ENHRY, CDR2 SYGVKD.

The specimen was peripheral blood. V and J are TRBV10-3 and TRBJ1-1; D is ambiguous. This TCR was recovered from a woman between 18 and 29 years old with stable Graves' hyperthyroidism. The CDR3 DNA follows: TGTGCCATCGCCCCGCTTACTCACACTGAAGCTTTCTTT. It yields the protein CAIAPLTHTEAFF.